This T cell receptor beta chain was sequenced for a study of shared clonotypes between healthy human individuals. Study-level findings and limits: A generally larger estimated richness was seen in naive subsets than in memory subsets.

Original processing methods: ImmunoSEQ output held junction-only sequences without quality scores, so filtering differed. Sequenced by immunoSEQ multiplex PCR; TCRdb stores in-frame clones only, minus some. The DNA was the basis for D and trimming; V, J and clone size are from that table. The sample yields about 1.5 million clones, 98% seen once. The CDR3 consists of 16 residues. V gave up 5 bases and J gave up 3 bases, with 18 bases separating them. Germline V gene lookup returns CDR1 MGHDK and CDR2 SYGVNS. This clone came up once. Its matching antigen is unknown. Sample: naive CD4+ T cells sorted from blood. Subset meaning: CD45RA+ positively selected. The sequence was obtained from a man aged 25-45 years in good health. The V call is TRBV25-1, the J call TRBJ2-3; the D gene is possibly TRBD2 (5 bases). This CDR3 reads CASSPLDSLGTDTQYF. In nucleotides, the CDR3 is TGTGCCAGCAGTCCCCTGGACTCCCTGGGGACAGATACGCAGTATTTT.